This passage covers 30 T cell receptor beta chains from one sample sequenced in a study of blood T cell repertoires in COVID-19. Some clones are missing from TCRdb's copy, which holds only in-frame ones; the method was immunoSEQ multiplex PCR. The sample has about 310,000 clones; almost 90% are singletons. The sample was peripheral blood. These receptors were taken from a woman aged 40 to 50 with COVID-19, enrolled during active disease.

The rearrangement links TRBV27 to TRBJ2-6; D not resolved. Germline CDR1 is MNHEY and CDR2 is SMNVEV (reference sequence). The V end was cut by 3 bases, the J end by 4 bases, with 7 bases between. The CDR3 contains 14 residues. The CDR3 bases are TGTGCCAGCAGTTTCCTCGGGGGGGCCAACGTCCTGACTTTC. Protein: CASSFLGGANVLTF.

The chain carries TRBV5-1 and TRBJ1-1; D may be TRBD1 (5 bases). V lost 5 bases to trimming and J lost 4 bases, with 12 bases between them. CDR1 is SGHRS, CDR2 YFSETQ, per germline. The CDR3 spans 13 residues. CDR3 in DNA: TGCGCCAGCAGTCTGGCAGGGTTCACTGAAGCTTTCTTT. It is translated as CASSLAGFTEAFF.

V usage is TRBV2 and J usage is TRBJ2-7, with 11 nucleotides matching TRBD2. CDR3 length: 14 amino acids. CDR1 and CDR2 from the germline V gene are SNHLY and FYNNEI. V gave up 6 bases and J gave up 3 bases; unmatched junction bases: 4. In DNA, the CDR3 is TGTGCCAGCAGCCCGGGACTAGCGGTCTACGAGCAGTACTTC. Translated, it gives CASSPGLAVYEQYF.

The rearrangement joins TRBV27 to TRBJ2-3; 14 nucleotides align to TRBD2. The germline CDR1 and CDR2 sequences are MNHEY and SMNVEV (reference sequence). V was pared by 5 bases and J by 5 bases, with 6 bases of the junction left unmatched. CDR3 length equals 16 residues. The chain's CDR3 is CASSPTSGGARDTQYF. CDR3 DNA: TGTGCCAGCAGTCCGACTAGCGGGGGGGCCAGAGATACGCAGTATTTT.

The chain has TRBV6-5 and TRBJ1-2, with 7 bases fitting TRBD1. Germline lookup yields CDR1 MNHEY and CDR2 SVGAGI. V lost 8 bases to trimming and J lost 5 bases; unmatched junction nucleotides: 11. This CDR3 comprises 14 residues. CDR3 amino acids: CASLAGTESYGYTF. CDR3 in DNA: TGTGCCAGCCTTGCGGGGACAGAGTCTTATGGCTACACCTTC.

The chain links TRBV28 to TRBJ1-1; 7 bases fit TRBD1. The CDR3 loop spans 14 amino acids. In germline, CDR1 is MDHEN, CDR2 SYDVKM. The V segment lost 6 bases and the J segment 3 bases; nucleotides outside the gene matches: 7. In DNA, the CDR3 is TGTGCCAGCAGATCATTTACAGGGGACACTGAAGCTTTCTTT. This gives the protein CASRSFTGDTEAFF.

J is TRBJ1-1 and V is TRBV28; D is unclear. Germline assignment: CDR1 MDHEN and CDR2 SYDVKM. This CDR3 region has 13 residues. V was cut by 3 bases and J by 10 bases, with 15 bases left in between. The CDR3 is CASSFPGEPTAFF. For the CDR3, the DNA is TGTGCCAGCAGTTTTCCTGGAGAGCCGACAGCTTTCTTT.

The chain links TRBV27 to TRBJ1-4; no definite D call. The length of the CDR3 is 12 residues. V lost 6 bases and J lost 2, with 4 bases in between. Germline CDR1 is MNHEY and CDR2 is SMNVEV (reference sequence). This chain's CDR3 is CASRSTNEKLFF. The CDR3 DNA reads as TGTGCCAGCAGGTCGACTAATGAAAAACTGTTTTTT.

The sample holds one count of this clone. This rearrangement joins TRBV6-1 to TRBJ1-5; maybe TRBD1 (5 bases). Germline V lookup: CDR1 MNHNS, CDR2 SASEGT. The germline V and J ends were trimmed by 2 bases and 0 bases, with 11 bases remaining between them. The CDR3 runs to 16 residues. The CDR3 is CASSEQTAYSNQPQHF. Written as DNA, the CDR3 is TGTGCCAGCAGTGAACAGACAGCATATAGCAATCAGCCCCAGCATTTT.

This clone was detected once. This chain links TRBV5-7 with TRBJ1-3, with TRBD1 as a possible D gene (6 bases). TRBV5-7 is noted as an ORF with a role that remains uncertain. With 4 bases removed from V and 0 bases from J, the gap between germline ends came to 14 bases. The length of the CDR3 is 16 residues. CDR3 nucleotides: TGTGCCAGCAGCGTCACAGGGATCTACTCTGGAAACACCATATATTTT. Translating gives CASSVTGIYSGNTIYF.

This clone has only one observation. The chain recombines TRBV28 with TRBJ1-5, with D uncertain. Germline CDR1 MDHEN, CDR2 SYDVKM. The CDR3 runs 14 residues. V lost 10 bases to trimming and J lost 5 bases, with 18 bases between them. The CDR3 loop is CAISLGGLHQPQHF. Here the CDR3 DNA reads TGTGCCATCTCCCTAGGCGGCCTTCATCAGCCCCAGCATTTT. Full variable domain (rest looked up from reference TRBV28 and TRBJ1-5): DVKVTQSSRYLVKRTGEKVFLECVQDMDHENMFWYRQDPGLGLRLIYFSYDVKMKEKGDIPEGYSVSREKKERFSLILESASTNQTSMYLCAISLGGLHQPQHFGDGTRLSIL.

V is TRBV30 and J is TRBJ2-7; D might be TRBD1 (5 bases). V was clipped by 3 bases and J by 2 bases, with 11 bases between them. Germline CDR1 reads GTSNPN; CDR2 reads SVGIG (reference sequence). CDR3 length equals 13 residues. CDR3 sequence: CAWRVDSTYEQYF. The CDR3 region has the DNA TGTGCCTGGAGGGTAGACAGTACCTACGAGCAGTACTTC.

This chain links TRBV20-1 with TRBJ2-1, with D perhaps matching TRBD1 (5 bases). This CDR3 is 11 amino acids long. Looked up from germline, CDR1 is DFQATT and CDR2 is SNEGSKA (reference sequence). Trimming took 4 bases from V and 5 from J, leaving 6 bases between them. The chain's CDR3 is CSAKTDNEQFF. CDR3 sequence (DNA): TGCAGTGCTAAGACAGACAATGAGCAGTTCTTC.

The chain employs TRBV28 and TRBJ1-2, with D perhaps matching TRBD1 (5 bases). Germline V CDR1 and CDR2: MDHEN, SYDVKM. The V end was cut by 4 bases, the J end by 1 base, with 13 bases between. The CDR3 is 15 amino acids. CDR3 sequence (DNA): TGTGCCAGCAGTTCCCCCGGGGGGGATAACTATGGCTACACCTTC. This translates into CASSSPGGDNYGYTF.

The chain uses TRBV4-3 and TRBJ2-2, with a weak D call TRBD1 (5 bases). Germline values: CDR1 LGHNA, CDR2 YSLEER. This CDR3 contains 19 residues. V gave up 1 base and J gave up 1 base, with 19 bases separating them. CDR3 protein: CASSQGSSAGMKNTGELFF. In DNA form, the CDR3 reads TGCGCCAGCAGCCAAGGGTCATCGGCAGGGATGAAGAACACCGGGGAGCTGTTTTTT.

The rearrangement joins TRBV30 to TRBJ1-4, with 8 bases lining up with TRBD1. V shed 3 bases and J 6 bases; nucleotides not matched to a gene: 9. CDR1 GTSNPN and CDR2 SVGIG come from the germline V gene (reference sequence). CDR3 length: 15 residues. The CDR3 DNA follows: TGTGCCTGGAGGCTCCCCGGGACAGGTCATGAAAAACTGTTTTTT. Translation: CAWRLPGTGHEKLFF.

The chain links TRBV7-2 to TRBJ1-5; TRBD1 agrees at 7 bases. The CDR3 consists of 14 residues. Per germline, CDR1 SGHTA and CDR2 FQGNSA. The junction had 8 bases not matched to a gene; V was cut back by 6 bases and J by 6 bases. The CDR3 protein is CASRSTGVSQPQHF. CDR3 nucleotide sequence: TGTGCCAGCAGATCAACAGGGGTGAGTCAGCCCCAGCATTTT.

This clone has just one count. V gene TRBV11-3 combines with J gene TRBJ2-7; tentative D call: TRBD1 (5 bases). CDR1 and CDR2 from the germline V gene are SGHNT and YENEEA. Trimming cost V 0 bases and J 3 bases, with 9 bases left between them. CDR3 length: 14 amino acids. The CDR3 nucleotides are TGTGCCAGCAGCTTAGATTTTCAGGGCTACGAGCAGTACTTC. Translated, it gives CASSLDFQGYEQYF.

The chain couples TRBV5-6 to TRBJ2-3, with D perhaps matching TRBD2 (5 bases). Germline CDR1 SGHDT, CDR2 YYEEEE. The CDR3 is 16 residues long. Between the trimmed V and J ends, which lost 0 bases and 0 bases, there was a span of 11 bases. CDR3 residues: CASSLGTHTSTDTQYF. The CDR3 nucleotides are TGTGCCAGCAGCTTGGGGACTCACACTAGCACAGATACGCAGTATTTT.

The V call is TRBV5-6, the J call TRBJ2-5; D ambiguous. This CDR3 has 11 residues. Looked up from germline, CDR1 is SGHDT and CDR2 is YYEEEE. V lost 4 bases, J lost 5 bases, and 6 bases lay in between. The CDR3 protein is CASSRVETQYF. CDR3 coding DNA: TGTGCCAGCAGCCGTGTGGAGACCCAGTACTTC.

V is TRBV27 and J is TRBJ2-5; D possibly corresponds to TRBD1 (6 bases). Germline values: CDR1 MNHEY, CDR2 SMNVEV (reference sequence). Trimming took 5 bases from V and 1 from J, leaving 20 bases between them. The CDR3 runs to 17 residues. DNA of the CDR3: TGTGCCAGCAGTATTTACCGGACAGACACATTCCAAGAGACCCAGTACTTC. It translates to CASSIYRTDTFQETQYF.

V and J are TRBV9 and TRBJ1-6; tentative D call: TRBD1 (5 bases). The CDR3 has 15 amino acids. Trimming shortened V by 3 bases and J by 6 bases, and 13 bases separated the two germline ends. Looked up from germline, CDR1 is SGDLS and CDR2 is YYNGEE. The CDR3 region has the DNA TGTGCCAGCAGCGGTGGAGGAGGGACTAATTCACCCCTCCACTTT. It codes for CASSGGGGTNSPLHF.

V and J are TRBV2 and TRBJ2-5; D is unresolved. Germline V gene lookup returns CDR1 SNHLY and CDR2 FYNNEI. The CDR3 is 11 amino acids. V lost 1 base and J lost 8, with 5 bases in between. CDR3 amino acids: CASSEVSTQYF. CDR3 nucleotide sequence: TGTGCCAGCAGTGAAGTTAGTACCCAGTACTTC.

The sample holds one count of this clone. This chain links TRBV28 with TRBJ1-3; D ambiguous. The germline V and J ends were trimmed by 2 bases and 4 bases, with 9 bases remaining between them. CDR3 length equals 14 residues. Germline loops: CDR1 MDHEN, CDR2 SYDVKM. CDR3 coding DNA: TGTGCCAGCAGTTTAACGGGGAGCGGAAACACCATATATTTT. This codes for CASSLTGSGNTIYF.

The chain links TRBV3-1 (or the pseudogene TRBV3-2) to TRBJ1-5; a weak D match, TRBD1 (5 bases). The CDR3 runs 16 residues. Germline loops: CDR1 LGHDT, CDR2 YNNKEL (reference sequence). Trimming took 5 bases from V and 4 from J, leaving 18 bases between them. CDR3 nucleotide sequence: TGTGCCAGCAGCGACACCTCCGGGACTCCAAATCAGCCCCAGCATTTT. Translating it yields CASSDTSGTPNQPQHF.

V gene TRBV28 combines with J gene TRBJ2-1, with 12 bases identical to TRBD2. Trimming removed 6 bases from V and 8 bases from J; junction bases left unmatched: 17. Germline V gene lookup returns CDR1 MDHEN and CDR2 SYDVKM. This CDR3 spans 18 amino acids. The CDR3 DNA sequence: TGTGCCAGCAGCCTCGGGCTAGCGGGAGGGCCTTTTTCATATGAGCAGTTCTTC. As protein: CASSLGLAGGPFSYEQFF. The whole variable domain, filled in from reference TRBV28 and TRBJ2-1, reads DVKVTQSSRYLVKRTGEKVFLECVQDMDHENMFWYRQDPGLGLRLIYFSYDVKMKEKGDIPEGYSVSREKKERFSLILESASTNQTSMYLCASSLGLAGGPFSYEQFFGPGTRLTVL.

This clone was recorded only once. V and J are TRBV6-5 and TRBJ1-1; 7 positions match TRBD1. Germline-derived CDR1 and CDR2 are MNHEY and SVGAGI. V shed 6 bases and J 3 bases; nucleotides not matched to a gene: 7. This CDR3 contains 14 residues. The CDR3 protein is CASRLTGKDTEAFF. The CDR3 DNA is TGTGCCAGCAGATTGACAGGGAAAGACACTGAAGCTTTCTTT.

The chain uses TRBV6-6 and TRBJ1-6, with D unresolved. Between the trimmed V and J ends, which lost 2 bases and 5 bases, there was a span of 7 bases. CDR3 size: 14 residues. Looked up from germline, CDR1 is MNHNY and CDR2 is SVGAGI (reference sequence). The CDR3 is CASSYDGDNSPLHF. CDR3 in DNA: TGTGCCAGCAGTTACGACGGAGATAATTCACCCCTCCACTTT.

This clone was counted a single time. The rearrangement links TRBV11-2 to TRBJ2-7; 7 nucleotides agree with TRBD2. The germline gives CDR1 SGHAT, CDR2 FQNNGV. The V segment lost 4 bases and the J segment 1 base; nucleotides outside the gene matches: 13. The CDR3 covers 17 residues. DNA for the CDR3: TGTGCCAGCAGCTCTGGAGGTTGGGCTAGCGGATCCTACGAGCAGTACTTC. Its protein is CASSSGGWASGSYEQYF.

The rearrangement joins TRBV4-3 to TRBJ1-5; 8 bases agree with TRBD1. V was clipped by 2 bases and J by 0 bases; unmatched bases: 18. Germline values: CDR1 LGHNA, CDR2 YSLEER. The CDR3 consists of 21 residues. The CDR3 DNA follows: TGCGCCAGCAGCCAATATCATCGGACAGGGAGCCCCTCATATAGCAATCAGCCCCAGCATTTT. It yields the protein CASSQYHRTGSPSYSNQPQHF.